The 4 T cell receptor beta chains given below trace back to one sample, sequenced in a study of T cell responses to AZD1222 COVID-19 vaccine. Only in-frame clones appear in the TCRdb table, and some are missing; sequencing was by immunoSEQ multiplex PCR. The data contain around 73,000 clones, 75% to 90% of them singletons. The sequencing used peripheral blood, collected 28 days after the second AZD1222 dose. These receptors were taken from an adult who received the AZD1222 COVID-19 vaccine.

The chain carries TRBV29-1 and TRBJ2-7; D is undetermined. The CDR3 has 11 amino acids. V dropped 4 bases and J dropped 3 bases, with 7 bases sitting between them. Germline values: CDR1 SQVTM, CDR2 ANQGSEA. CDR3 residues: CSVGESYEQYF. The DNA of the CDR3 is TGCAGCGTTGGAGAAAGCTACGAGCAGTACTTC.

V is TRBV2 and J is TRBJ2-5, with TRBD1 as a possible D gene (7 bases). Germline V gene sequence: CDR1 SNHLY, CDR2 FYNNEI. V was cut by 11 bases and J by 5 bases, with 21 bases left in between. CDR3 length: 14 residues. DNA of the CDR3: TGTGCCGGGGGGATAGGGGGCACCGGTGAGACCCAGTACTTC. Translated: CAGGIGGTGETQYF.

The chain couples TRBV28 to TRBJ2-6; D is possibly TRBD1 (6 bases). Trimming left V 4 bases short and J 2 bases short, with 18 bases between. The CDR3 spans 18 residues. Germline loops: CDR1 MDHEN, CDR2 SYDVKM. The CDR3: CASSSRQEKDPGANVLTF. In nucleotides, the CDR3 is TGTGCCAGCAGTTCAAGACAGGAGAAGGACCCTGGGGCCAACGTCCTGACTTTC.

The chain's CDR3 is CASSWTQFSYNEQFF. CDR3 DNA sequence: TGTGCCAGCAGCTGGACACAGTTCTCCTACAATGAGCAGTTCTTC. The chain couples TRBV7-2 to TRBJ2-1, with D possibly being TRBD1 (5 bases). The CDR3 sequence is 15 residues long. With 4 bases removed from V and 0 bases from J, the gap between germline ends came to 10 bases. The germline V gene has CDR1 SGHTA and CDR2 FQGNSA.